The clone carrying this T cell receptor (beta chain) has a single count. No antigen is known for it. Libraries were prepared by immunoSEQ multiplex PCR; TCRdb keeps only in-frame clonotypes and omits some of them. The profile shows approximately 72,000 clones, almost 90% of them singletons. These data originate in a study of OX40 agonist ivuxolimab in advanced cancers. About the research overall: The mean age was around 56 years, ranging from roughly 23 to 79, with around four fifths of participants male. Study-wide findings and caveats: Individuals who were partial responders at 0.1-3.0 mg/kg had clonal expansion that ranked among the lowest. Expanded clones were, on average, more numerous in CD8+ T cells than in CD4+.

CDR1 is SGHTA and CDR2 is FQGNSA in the germline V gene. Trimming removed 1 base at V and 4 bases at J, with 10 bases between. This CDR3 spans 14 amino acids. This chain connects TRBV7-2 to TRBJ1-2; D ambiguous. The sequence came from an adult with an advanced solid tumor such as melanoma, head and neck, liver or kidney cancer. The source was CD4+ or CD8+ T cells sorted from blood, collected in a trial of the OX40 agonist ivuxolimab. Written as DNA, the CDR3 is TGTGCCAGCAGCTTAGGCGGAAGCCTCTATGGCTACACCTTC. Its protein is CASSLGGSLYGYTF.